This T cell receptor beta chain was retrieved from a study of CD8+ T cells in alopecia areata. Study at large: Scalp area affected, as a percentage, set the severity score of treated patients.

This clone was seen only once. As to treatment: oral pan-JAK inhibitor, 5-10 mg twice daily. The CDR3 sequence is 15 residues long. Germline CDR1 SGHAT, CDR2 FQNNGV. The V gene end was trimmed by 5 bases and the J gene end by 2 bases; junction bases not matched to a gene: 8. Isolated RNA was reverse transcribed into cDNA used as the sequencing template. Clones were read by immunoSEQ multiplex PCR, and TCRdb kept only the in-frame ones, dropping some. The table includes about 200,000 clones, 35% to 45% detected once. This receptor was identified in a human donor with alopecia areata. The specimen comprised CD4+ T cells sorted from blood, sampled at approximately week 30, from a patient treated with tofacitinib. The V gene is TRBV11-2, the J gene TRBJ2-7; the match to TRBD1 covers 8 bases. CDR3: CASSGRGQVPYEQYF. The CDR3 bases are TGTGCCAGCAGCGGAAGGGGACAGGTTCCCTACGAGCAGTACTTC. The full variable domain, in which reference TRBV11-2 and TRBJ2-7 provide the parts outside the CDR3, is EAGVAQSPRYKIIEKRQSVAFWCNPISGHATLYWYQQILGQGPKLLIQFQNNGVVDDSQLPKDRFSAERLKGVDSTLKIQPAKLEDSAVYLCASSGRGQVPYEQYFGPGTRLTVT.